The source of this TCR beta chain is a study of blood T cell repertoires in COVID-19. CDR1 SGHVS and CDR2 FNYEAQ come from the germline V gene. CDR3 length equals 16 residues. Trimming shortened V by 4 bases and J by 0 bases, and 13 bases separated the two germline ends. Original data processing: Amplification of reference gene primers provided the estimated nucleated cell counts. Here immunoSEQ multiplex PCR was the method, and the copy in TCRdb shows in-frame clones only, minus some. The V and J calls and the clone size are those of that table, but D and trimming were determined from the DNA. The sample shows approximately 450,000 clones, nearly 90% of them seen only once.

The specimen sequenced was PBMCs or T cells enriched from blood (not recorded which). The chain couples TRBV7-6 to TRBJ2-1; D is unclear. This TCR was sampled from a woman younger than 35 with acute COVID-19. The CDR3 DNA is TGTGCCAGCAGCTCAAAACTGCTCCTCTCCTACAATGAGCAGTTCTTC. Translation: CASSSKLLLSYNEQFF.